The next 18 T cell receptor beta chains were all read from a single sample in a study of monozygotic twins with cystic fibrosis. Produced via immunoSEQ multiplex PCR; TCRdb's table is partial and in-frame only. Of more than 9,500 clones listed, 65% to 90% are singletons. The specimen was blood. The receptors come from a man aged 18-30 years with cystic fibrosis.

This clone was seen a few times. This chain connects TRBV9 to TRBJ1-1, with a weak D call TRBD1 (5 bases). V was trimmed by 1 base and J by 5 bases, leaving 9 bases between them. Germline CDR1 reads SGDLS; CDR2 reads YYNGEE. The CDR3 sequence is 13 residues long. CDR3 amino acids: CASSVTGETEAFF. The DNA of the CDR3 is TGTGCCAGCAGCGTAACGGGGGAGACTGAAGCTTTCTTT.

The gene calls are TRBV20-1 and TRBJ2-5; D gene ambiguous. V lost 6 bases to trimming and J lost 9 bases, with 11 bases between them. This CDR3 has 10 residues. Germline assignment: CDR1 DFQATT and CDR2 SNEGSKA (reference sequence). This chain's CDR3 is CSAPLEAQYF. In DNA, the CDR3 is TGCAGTGCCCCTCTTGAGGCCCAGTACTTC.

V and J are TRBV12-5 and TRBJ2-7; D not certain. Germline V gene lookup returns CDR1 LGHNT and CDR2 FRNRAP. V shed 7 bases and J shed 1 base, with 5 bases lying between them. The CDR3 length is 11 residues. The CDR3 protein is CASAHSYEQYF. The CDR3 coding sequence is TGTGCTAGTGCTCATTCCTACGAGCAGTACTTC.

The CDR3 sequence: CASSFGDKSYAFF. CDR3 nucleotide sequence: TGTGCCAGCAGTTTTGGGGACAAATCTTACGCTTTCTTT. The rearrangement uses TRBV11-2 and TRBJ1-1, with a possible D match to TRBD1 (6 bases). The V and J ends lost 6 bases and 11 bases respectively, with 19 bases between them. The CDR3 consists of 13 residues. Germline CDR1 reads SGHAT; CDR2 reads FQNNGV.

The V and J genes are TRBV4-1 and TRBJ1-3, with TRBD1 matching over 8 bases. CDR3 size: 15 residues. In germline, CDR1 is MGHRA, CDR2 YSYEKL. J was trimmed by 4 bases and V by 1 base; bases with no gene match: 3. CDR3 nucleotide sequence: TGCGCCAGCAGCCAAGTCCAGGGGGCGGGAAACACCATATATTTT. Protein product: CASSQVQGAGNTIYF.

The rearrangement links TRBV30 to TRBJ2-3; D may be TRBD1 or TRBD2 (5 bases each). Germline V gives CDR1 GTSNPN, CDR2 SVGIG (reference sequence). Trimming removed 0 bases at V and 0 bases at J, with 13 bases between. There are 16 residues in the CDR3. CDR3 bases: TGTGCCTGGAGTGTGGGAAAGGGACCAAGCACAGATACGCAGTATTTT. Its translation is CAWSVGKGPSTDTQYF.

The chain combines TRBV4-3 with TRBJ1-1; no reliable D call. Per germline, CDR1 LGHNA and CDR2 YSLEER. This CDR3 region has 16 residues. V lost 4 bases to trimming and J lost 7 bases, with 22 bases between them. The CDR3 loop reads CASSRKMVDGSFEAFF. The CDR3 region has the DNA TGCGCCAGCAGCCGCAAAATGGTGGACGGTTCCTTTGAAGCTTTCTTT.

The J gene is TRBJ1-3, the V gene TRBV6-6; maybe TRBD1 (5 bases). Germline CDR1 is MNHNY and CDR2 is SVGAGI (reference sequence). V lost 3 bases, J lost 0 bases, and 9 bases lay in between. The CDR3 consists of 15 residues. The CDR3 sequence is CASSYTGGSGNTIYF. CDR3 DNA: TGTGCCAGCAGTTATACTGGGGGCTCTGGAAACACCATATATTTT.

J is TRBJ2-5 and V is TRBV27; 10 bases line up with TRBD2. CDR3 length: 16 residues. Losses at the gene ends were 0 bases for V and 2 bases for J; bases not matched to a gene: 3. Germline V lookup: CDR1 MNHEY, CDR2 SMNVEV (reference sequence). The CDR3 region has the DNA TGTGCCAGCAGTTTATCGCCTAGCGGGAGTCAAGAGACCCAGTACTTC. It yields the protein CASSLSPSGSQETQYF.

The chain joins TRBV27 to TRBJ2-6; D not resolved. The length of the CDR3 is 15 residues. Germline CDR1 reads MNHEY; CDR2 reads SMNVEV (reference sequence). Trimming removed 2 bases at V and 0 bases at J, with 5 bases between. The CDR3 DNA reads as TGTGCCAGCAGTTTAGAGCACTCTGGGGCCAACGTCCTGACTTTC. Amino acids: CASSLEHSGANVLTF.

V and J are TRBV6-1 and TRBJ2-6; D gene uncertain. Germline lookup yields CDR1 MNHNS and CDR2 SASEGT. The CDR3 is 15 residues long. V gave up 4 bases and J gave up 0 bases, with 7 bases separating them. The CDR3 DNA reads TGTGCCAGCAGTGGTCACTCCTCTGGGGCCAACGTCCTGACTTTC. Protein product: CASSGHSSGANVLTF.

The chain has TRBV7-2 and TRBJ2-5; D is unclear. The CDR3 spans 12 residues. V was clipped by 3 bases and J by 4 bases, with 6 bases between them. Germline V lookup: CDR1 SGHTA, CDR2 FQGNSA. In nucleotides, the CDR3 is TGTGCCAGCAGCTTGGTCGGAGAGACCCAGTACTTC. This gives the protein CASSLVGETQYF.

As concerns this clone: Mismatch with germline at one junction end may stem from a read error. This chain connects TRBV19 to TRBJ2-4, with TRBD2 as a possible D gene (5 bases). This CDR3 comprises 15 residues. The germline V gene encodes CDR1 LNHDA and CDR2 SQIVND (reference sequence). DNA for the CDR3: TGTGCCAGTAGTACCCGGACTCTAGCCCAAAACATTCAGTACTTC. Its protein is CASSTRTLAQNIQYF.

This clone occurred a few times. The CDR3 nucleotides read TGTGCCAGCAGTTTGGGCTTCTACACTGAAGCTTTCTTT. Translation: CASSLGFYTEAFF. The chain is built from TRBV27 and TRBJ1-1; D gene unclear. The V gene's germline CDR1 is MNHEY and CDR2 SMNVEV (reference sequence). V was shortened by 3 bases and J by 3 bases, with 8 bases between the two germline ends. CDR3 length: 13 residues.

The rearrangement uses TRBV19 and TRBJ1-4; TRBD1 matches at 7 bases. CDR1 LNHDA and CDR2 SQIVND come from the germline V gene (reference sequence). The CDR3 loop spans 14 amino acids. J was trimmed by 0 bases and V by 6 bases; bases with no gene match: 1. As DNA, the CDR3 is TGTGCCAGTAGCGGGACAGCAACTAATGAAAAACTGTTTTTT. Amino acid sequence: CASSGTATNEKLFF. Combining the CDR3 with reference TRBV19 and TRBJ1-4 gives the whole variable domain DGGITQSPKYLFRKEGQNVTLSCEQNLNHDAMYWYRQDPGQGLRLIYYSQIVNDFQKGDIAEGYSVSREKKESFPLTVTSAQKNPTAFYLCASSGTATNEKLFFGSGTQLSVL.

CDR3 DNA sequence: TGTGCCATCACTGCGGGTGACAATCAGCCCCAGCATTTT. Translating gives CAITAGDNQPQHF. The chain joins TRBV10-3 to TRBJ1-5; D is undetermined. From germline, CDR1 is ENHRY and CDR2 SYGVKD. V was shortened by 7 bases and J by 3 bases, with 10 bases between the two germline ends. The CDR3 covers 13 residues.

The CDR3 nucleotides read TGCGCCAGCAGCACCGGACTAGCGGCCAGCACAGATACGCAGTATTTT. Its translation: CASSTGLAASTDTQYF. This sequence joins TRBV5-1 and TRBJ2-3; 10 bases fit TRBD2. V was clipped by 4 bases and J by 0 bases; unmatched bases: 5. This CDR3 spans 16 amino acids. CDR1 is SGHRS and CDR2 is YFSETQ in the germline V gene.

This clone was observed a few times. V usage is TRBV2 and J usage is TRBJ2-1, with a tentative D call TRBD2 (6 bases). Germline CDR1 reads SNHLY; CDR2 reads FYNNEI. With 10 bases removed from V and 4 bases from J, the gap between germline ends came to 17 bases. The CDR3 extends over 14 amino acids. This CDR3 is CATGDLATYNEQFF. As DNA, the CDR3 is TGTGCCACCGGGGACCTAGCGACTTACAATGAGCAGTTCTTC. Complete variable domain (other parts from reference TRBV2 and TRBJ2-1): EPEVTQTPSHQVTQMGQEVILRCVPISNHLYFYWYRQILGQKVEFLVSFYNNEISEKSEIFDDQFSVERPDGSNFTLKIRSTKLEDSAMYFCATGDLATYNEQFFGPGTRLTVL.